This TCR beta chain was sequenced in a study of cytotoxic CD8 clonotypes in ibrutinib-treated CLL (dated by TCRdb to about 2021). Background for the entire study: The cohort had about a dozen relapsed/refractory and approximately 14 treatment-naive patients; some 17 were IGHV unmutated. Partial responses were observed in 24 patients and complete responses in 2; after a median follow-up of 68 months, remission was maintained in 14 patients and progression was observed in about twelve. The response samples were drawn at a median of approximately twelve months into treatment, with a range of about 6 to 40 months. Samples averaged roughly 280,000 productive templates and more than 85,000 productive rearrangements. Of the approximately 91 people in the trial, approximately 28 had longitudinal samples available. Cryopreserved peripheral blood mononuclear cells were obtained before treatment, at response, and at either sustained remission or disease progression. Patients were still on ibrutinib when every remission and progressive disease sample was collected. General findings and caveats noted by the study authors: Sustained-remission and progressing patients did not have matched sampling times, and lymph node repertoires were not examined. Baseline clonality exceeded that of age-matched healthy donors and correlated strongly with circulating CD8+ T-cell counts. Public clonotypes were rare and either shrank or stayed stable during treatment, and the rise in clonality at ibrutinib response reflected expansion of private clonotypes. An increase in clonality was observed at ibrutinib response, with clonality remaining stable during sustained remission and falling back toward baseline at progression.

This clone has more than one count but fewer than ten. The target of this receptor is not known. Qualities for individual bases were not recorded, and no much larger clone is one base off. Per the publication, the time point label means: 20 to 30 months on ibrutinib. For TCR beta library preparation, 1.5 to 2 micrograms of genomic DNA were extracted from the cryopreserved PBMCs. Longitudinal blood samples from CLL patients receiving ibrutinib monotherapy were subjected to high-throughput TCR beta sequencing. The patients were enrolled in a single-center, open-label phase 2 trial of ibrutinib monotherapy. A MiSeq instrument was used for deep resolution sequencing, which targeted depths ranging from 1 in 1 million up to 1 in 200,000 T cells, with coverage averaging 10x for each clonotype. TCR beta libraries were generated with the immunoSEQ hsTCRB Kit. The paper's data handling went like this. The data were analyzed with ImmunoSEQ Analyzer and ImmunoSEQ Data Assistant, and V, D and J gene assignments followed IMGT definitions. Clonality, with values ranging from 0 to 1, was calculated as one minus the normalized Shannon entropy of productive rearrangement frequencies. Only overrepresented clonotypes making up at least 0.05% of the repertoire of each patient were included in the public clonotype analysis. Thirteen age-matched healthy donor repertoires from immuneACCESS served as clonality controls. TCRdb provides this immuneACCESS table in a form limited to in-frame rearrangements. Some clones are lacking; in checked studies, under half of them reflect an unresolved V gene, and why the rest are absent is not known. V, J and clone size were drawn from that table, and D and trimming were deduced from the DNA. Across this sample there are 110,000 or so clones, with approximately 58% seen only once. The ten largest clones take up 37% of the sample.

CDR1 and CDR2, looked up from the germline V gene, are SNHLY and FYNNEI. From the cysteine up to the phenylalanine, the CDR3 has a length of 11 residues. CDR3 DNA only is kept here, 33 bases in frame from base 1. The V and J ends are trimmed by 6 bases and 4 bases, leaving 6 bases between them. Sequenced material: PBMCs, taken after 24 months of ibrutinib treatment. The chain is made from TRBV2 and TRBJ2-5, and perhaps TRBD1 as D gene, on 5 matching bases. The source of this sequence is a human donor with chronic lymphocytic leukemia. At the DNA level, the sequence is TGTGCCAGCAGCCAGGGAGAGACCCAGTACTTC. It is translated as CASSQGETQYF.